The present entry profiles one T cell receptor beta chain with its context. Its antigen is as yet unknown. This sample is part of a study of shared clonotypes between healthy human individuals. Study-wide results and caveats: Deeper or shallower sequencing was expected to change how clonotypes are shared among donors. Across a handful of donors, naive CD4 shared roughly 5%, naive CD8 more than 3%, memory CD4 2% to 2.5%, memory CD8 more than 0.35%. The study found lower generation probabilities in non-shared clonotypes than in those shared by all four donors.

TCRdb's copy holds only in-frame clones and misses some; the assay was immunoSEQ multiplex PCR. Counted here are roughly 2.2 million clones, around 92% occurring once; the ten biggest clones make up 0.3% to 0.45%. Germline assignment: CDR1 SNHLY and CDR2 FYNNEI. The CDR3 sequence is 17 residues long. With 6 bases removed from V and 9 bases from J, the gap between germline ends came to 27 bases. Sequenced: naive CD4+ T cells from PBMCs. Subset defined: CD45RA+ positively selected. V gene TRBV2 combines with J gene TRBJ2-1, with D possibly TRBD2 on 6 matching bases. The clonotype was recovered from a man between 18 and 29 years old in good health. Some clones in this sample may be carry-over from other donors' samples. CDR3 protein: CASSRWGSGLAPGEQFF. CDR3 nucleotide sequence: TGTGCCAGCAGCAGATGGGGGAGCGGCCTAGCGCCGGGTGAGCAGTTCTTC. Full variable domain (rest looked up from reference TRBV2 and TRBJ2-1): EPEVTQTPSHQVTQMGQEVILRCVPISNHLYFYWYRQILGQKVEFLVSFYNNEISEKSEIFDDQFSVERPDGSNFTLKIRSTKLEDSAMYFCASSRWGSGLAPGEQFFGPGTRLTVL.